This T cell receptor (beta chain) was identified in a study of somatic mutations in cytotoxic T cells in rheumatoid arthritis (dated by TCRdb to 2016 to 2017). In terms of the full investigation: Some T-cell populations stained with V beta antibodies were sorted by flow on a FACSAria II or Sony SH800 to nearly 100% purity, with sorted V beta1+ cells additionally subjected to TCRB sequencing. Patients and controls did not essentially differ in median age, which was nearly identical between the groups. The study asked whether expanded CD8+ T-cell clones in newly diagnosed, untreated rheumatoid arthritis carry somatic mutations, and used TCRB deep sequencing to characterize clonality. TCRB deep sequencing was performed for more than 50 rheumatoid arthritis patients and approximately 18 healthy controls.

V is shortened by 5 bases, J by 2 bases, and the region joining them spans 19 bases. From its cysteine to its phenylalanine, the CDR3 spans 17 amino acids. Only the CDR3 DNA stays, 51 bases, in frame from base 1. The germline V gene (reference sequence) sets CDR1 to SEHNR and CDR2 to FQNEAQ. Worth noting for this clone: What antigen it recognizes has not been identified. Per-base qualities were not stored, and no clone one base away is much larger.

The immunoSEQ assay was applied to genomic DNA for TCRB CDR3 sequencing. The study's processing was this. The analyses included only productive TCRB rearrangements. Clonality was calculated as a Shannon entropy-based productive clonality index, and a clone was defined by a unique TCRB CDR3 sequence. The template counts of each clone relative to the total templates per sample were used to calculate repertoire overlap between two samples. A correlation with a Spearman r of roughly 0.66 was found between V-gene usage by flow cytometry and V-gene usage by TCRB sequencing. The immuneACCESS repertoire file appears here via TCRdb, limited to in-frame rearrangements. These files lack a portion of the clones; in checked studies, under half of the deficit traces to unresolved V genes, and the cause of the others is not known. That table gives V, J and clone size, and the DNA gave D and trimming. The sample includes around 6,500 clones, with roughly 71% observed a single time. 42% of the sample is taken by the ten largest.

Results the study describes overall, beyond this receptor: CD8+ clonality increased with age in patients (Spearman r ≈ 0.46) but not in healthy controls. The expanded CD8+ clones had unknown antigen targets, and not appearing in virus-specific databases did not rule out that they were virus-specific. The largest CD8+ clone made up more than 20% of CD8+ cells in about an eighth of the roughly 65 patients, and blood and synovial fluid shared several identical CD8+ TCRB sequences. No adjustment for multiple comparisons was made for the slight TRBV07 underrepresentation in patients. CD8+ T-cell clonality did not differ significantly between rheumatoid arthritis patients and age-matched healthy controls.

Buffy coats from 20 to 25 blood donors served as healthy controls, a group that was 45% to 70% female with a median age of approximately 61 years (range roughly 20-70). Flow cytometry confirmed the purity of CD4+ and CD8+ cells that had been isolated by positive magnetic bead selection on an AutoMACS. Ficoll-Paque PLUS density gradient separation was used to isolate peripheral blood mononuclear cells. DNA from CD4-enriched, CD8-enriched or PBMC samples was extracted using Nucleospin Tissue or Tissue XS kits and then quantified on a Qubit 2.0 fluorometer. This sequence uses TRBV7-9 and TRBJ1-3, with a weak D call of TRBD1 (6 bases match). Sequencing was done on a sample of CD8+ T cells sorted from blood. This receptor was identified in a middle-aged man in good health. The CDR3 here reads CASSQGPILNPGNTIYF. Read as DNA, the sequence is TGTGCCAGCAGCCAGGGGCCAATCTTAAACCCTGGAAACACCATATATTTT. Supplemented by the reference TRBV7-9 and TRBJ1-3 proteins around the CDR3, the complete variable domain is DTGVSQNPRHKITKRGQNVTFRCDPISEHNRLYWYRQTLGQGPEFLTYFQNEAQLEKSRLLSDRFSAERPKGSFSTLEIQRTEQGDSAMYLCASSQGPILNPGNTIYFGEGSWLTVV.